These 11 T cell receptor beta chains share one sample of origin, sequenced in a study of response to subunit inactivated influenza vaccine. A single record per CDR3 protein comes from TCRdb applying MiXCR to the RT-PCR reads. This table has approximately 530,000 distinct CDR3 sequences, around 7.9% appearing once. The material sequenced was PBMCs from blood, taken around 25 months after vaccination. These receptors were collected from a man between 50 and 75 years old who received an inactivated influenza vaccine.

Notes on this clonotype: One end of the junction is discordant with germline, which a read error may explain. The gene calls are TRBV6-6 and TRBJ2-1; D may be TRBD2 (6 bases). The CDR3 is made up of 12 amino acids. Germline loops: CDR1 MNHNY, CDR2 SVGAGI (reference sequence). The CDR3 bases are TGTGCCAGCAGTTCCGCCCGGGACCGGGGGTCCTTC. As protein: CASSSARDRGSF.

The V and J genes are TRBV10-3 and TRBJ1-5; maybe TRBD1 (5 bases). The CDR3 runs to 15 residues. The V and J ends lost 8 bases and 2 bases respectively, with 16 bases between them. Germline V lookup: CDR1 ENHRY, CDR2 SYGVKD. CDR3 sequence reads: CAIADRGEGNQPQHF. In DNA form, the CDR3 reads TGTGCCATCGCGGACCGGGGCGAGGGCAATCAGCCCCAGCATTTT.

J is TRBJ1-1 and V is TRBV19, with D maybe TRBD1 (5 bases). The CDR3 has 13 residues. Germline V gene sequence: CDR1 LNHDA, CDR2 SQIVND (reference sequence). Trimming shortened V by 2 bases and J by 7 bases, and 11 bases separated the two germline ends. As DNA, the CDR3 is TGTGCCAGTAGTATATGGGGGACCAGTGAAGCTTTCTTT. Protein sequence: CASSIWGTSEAFF.

This clonotype has just a few counts. CDR3 bases: TGTGCCAGCAGTTATTTGGGGACAGGGGGGGGCAATCAGCCCCAGCATTTT. Protein sequence: CASSYLGTGGGNQPQHF. The chain employs TRBV6-5 and TRBJ1-5; 11 nucleotides line up with TRBD1. After removal of 3 bases from V and 2 bases from J, the junction contained 6 bases not matched to a gene. Germline CDR1 reads MNHEY; CDR2 reads SVGAGI. The CDR3 extends over 17 amino acids.

This clonotype showed up many times. The chain is built from TRBV12-3 or TRBV12-4 and TRBJ2-1, with D possibly being TRBD2 (6 bases). This CDR3 spans 14 amino acids. V was trimmed by 8 bases and J by 2 bases, leaving 13 bases between them. The DNA for the CDR3 is TGTGCCAGCCAGATCGGGGGTCCCTACAATGAGCAGTTCTTC. Translating it yields CASQIGGPYNEQFF.

The DNA of the CDR3 is TGCAGTCCACTAGTAGGGATTCAAGAGACCCAGTACTTC. This encodes CSPLVGIQETQYF. V is TRBV20-1 and J is TRBJ2-5, with D possibly TRBD2 on 5 matching bases. Per germline, CDR1 DFQATT and CDR2 SNEGSKA (reference sequence). V dropped 8 bases and J dropped 2 bases, with 15 bases sitting between them. The CDR3 covers 13 residues.

This clonotype was seen only a few times. The rearrangement uses TRBV20-1 and TRBJ2-7, with TRBD2 matching 14 bases. This CDR3 comprises 15 residues. With 5 bases clipped from V and 5 bases from J, the junction kept 8 bases outside the gene matches. Germline loops: CDR1 DFQATT, CDR2 SNEGSKA (reference sequence). CDR3 bases: TGCAGTGCTCCAGGACTAGCGGGGGGCAACCACGAGCAGTACTTC. Encoded protein: CSAPGLAGGNHEQYF.

V and J are TRBV20-1 and TRBJ2-7; the D is unclear. The CDR3 covers 13 residues. With 6 bases removed from V and 3 bases from J, the gap between germline ends came to 15 bases. Germline CDR1 and CDR2: DFQATT and SNEGSKA (reference sequence). The CDR3 nucleotides are TGCAGTGCACTTACTGGGGTGGACTACGAGCAGTACTTC. This codes for CSALTGVDYEQYF.

This clonotype was picked up many times. This chain connects TRBV5-1 to TRBJ2-5; D is uncertain. CDR3 length: 14 residues. The V end lost 4 bases, the J end lost 5 bases, and 15 bases lay between the germline ends. Germline V gene data show CDR1 as SGHRS and CDR2 as YFSETQ. The DNA for the CDR3 is TGCGCCAGCAGCCATGACACCCCCAGGGAGACCCAGTACTTC. This codes for CASSHDTPRETQYF.

This clonotype was seen a handful of times. The V gene is TRBV20-1, the J gene TRBJ2-1; perhaps TRBD2 as D (6 bases). V was clipped by 6 bases and J by 2 bases, with 17 bases between them. Germline CDR1 DFQATT, CDR2 SNEGSKA (reference sequence). This CDR3 has 15 residues. The CDR3 DNA sequence: TGCAGTGCCAAGGTCCCAAGACTAGCCTACAATGAGCAGTTCTTC. Protein: CSAKVPRLAYNEQFF.

The chain joins TRBV7-9 to TRBJ1-6; D call uncertain. The ends were cut back, 7 bases at V and 0 bases at J, with 7 bases in the middle. The CDR3 has 14 residues. Per germline, CDR1 SEHNR and CDR2 FQNEAQ (reference sequence). The CDR3 is CASMGSSYNSPLHF. CDR3 nucleotide sequence: TGTGCCAGCATGGGCAGCTCCTATAATTCACCCCTCCACTTT.